This record concerns one TCR beta chain sequence. Cohorts were determined from participant-reported clinical history. The data are from a study of blood T cell repertoires in COVID-19. Germline values: CDR1 SGHRS, CDR2 YFSETQ. The CDR3 sequence is 14 residues long. V shed 4 bases, J shed 5 bases, and the junction held 8 bases outside the gene matches. This table comes from immunoSEQ multiplex PCR, and its TCRdb copy is limited to in-frame clones, with some not included. In the table there are 250,000 to 350,000 clones, roughly nine tenths of which are singletons. The clonotype comes from a woman in her late teens or twenties who had recovered from COVID-19. The specimen was PBMCs or T cells enriched from blood (not recorded which). The V gene is TRBV5-1, the J gene TRBJ1-1, with TRBD1 matching 7 bases. Here the CDR3 reads CASSPGQVWTEAFF. The DNA of the CDR3 is TGCGCCAGCAGCCCCGGACAGGTTTGGACTGAAGCTTTCTTT. The whole variable domain, remainder taken from reference TRBV5-1 and TRBJ1-1, is KAGVTQTPRYLIKTRGQQVTLSCSPISGHRSVSWYQQTPGQGLQFLFEYFSETQRNKGNFPGRFSGRQFSNSRSEMNVSTLELGDSALYLCASSPGQVWTEAFFGQGTRLTVV.